These 13 T cell receptor beta chains came from one sample sequenced in a study of blood T cell repertoires in COVID-19. Profiled with immunoSEQ multiplex PCR; TCRdb holds only in-frame clones, not every one. The repertoire includes about 230,000 clones, roughly 80% of them detected once, and under 5% sits in the top ten. Sequences were obtained from peripheral blood. These TCRs come from a man between 45 and 60 years old with active or convalescent COVID-19.

The chain couples TRBV5-1 to TRBJ1-1; 10 bases match TRBD1. CDR3 length: 18 amino acids. With V trimmed by 4 bases and J by 1 base, 13 bases remained unmatched. Germline V gene lookup returns CDR1 SGHRS and CDR2 YFSETQ. The CDR3 here is CASSREGTGAGRNTEAFF. The CDR3 DNA is TGCGCCAGCAGCAGGGAGGGGACAGGGGCAGGGAGGAACACTGAAGCTTTCTTT.

This chain links TRBV11-2 with TRBJ1-2; D call uncertain. This CDR3 is built from 13 residues. CDR1 is SGHAT and CDR2 is FQNNGV in the germline V gene. The germline V and J ends were trimmed by 0 bases and 5 bases, with 7 bases remaining between them. CDR3 region: CASSLDYLYGYTF. CDR3 nucleotide sequence: TGTGCCAGCAGCTTAGATTATTTATATGGCTACACCTTC.

V and J are TRBV3-1 (or the pseudogene TRBV3-2) and TRBJ1-2; D perhaps matches TRBD1 (5 bases). CDR3 length: 16 amino acids. V lost 0 bases, J lost 2 bases, and 13 bases lay in between. In germline, CDR1 is LGHDT, CDR2 YNNKEL (reference sequence). CDR3 sequence reads: CASSQESAGSNYGYTF. Written as DNA, the CDR3 is TGTGCCAGCAGCCAAGAGAGCGCAGGGTCGAACTATGGCTACACCTTC.

The rearrangement links TRBV18 to TRBJ2-7; D gene ambiguous. Between the trimmed V and J ends, which lost 0 bases and 7 bases, there was a span of 10 bases. CDR3 size: 13 residues. Germline CDR1 reads KGHSH; CDR2 reads LQKENI. The CDR3 sequence is CASSPPTPEEQYF. CDR3 bases: TGTGCCAGCTCACCACCCACCCCTGAGGAGCAGTACTTC.

The chain links TRBV30 to TRBJ2-5, with 9 bases aligning to TRBD2. CDR1 GTSNPN and CDR2 SVGIG come from the germline V gene (reference sequence). This CDR3 has 16 amino acids. V lost 0 bases, J lost 4 bases, and 9 bases stayed unmatched. As DNA, the CDR3 is TGTGCCTGGAGTGTAAAAAGGGCGGGGGGGCGAGAGACCCAGTACTTC. This codes for CAWSVKRAGGRETQYF.

This clone came up once. This chain links TRBV3-1 (or the pseudogene TRBV3-2) with TRBJ2-3, with TRBD2 matching over 9 bases. Germline V gene sequence: CDR1 LGHDT, CDR2 YNNKEL (reference sequence). V lost 2 bases and J lost 7; bases outside the gene matches: 13. CDR3 size: 17 residues. Here the CDR3 reads CASSQSGASGKLYTQYF. The CDR3 nucleotides are TGTGCCAGCAGCCAATCTGGGGCTAGCGGGAAGTTATATACGCAGTATTTT.

J is TRBJ2-5 and V is TRBV5-1, with D tentatively TRBD2 (5 bases). V gave up 4 bases and J gave up 4 bases, with 17 bases separating them. The CDR3 sequence is 15 residues long. CDR1 is SGHRS, CDR2 YFSETQ, per germline. The CDR3 is CASSLSGPAGETQYF. The CDR3 DNA sequence: TGCGCCAGCAGCCTCTCCGGACCCGCGGGAGAGACCCAGTACTTC. Using reference TRBV5-1 and TRBJ2-5 for the parts outside the CDR3, the full variable domain is KAGVTQTPRYLIKTRGQQVTLSCSPISGHRSVSWYQQTPGQGLQFLFEYFSETQRNKGNFPGRFSGRQFSNSRSEMNVSTLELGDSALYLCASSLSGPAGETQYFGPGTRLLVL.

The chain couples TRBV6-5 to TRBJ1-1; weak D call: TRBD1 (6 bases). With 8 bases removed from V and 1 base from J, the gap between germline ends came to 14 bases. The CDR3 extends over 14 amino acids. Germline V gives CDR1 MNHEY, CDR2 SVGAGI. In DNA form, the CDR3 reads TGTGCCAGCGTTGAACAGGGATCGAACACTGAAGCTTTCTTT. It is translated as CASVEQGSNTEAFF.

The V gene is TRBV5-1, the J gene TRBJ1-1, with 8 bases aligning to TRBD1. V lost 2 bases to trimming and J lost 4 bases; unmatched junction nucleotides: 7. Germline V gives CDR1 SGHRS, CDR2 YFSETQ. The CDR3 runs 15 residues. The CDR3 DNA reads TGCGCCAGCAGCTTAACAGGGGGGAGGAGCACTGAAGCTTTCTTT. It yields the protein CASSLTGGRSTEAFF.

V is TRBV7-2 and J is TRBJ2-1; 7 bases fit TRBD2. V lost 1 base, J lost 0 bases, and 3 bases stayed unmatched. The CDR3 runs to 16 residues. Germline assignment: CDR1 SGHTA and CDR2 FQGNSA. CDR3 in DNA: TGTGCCAGCAGCTTAGTGGGGGGGAGCTCCTACAATGAGCAGTTCTTC. Protein: CASSLVGGSSYNEQFF.

This chain connects TRBV19 to TRBJ1-5, with 9 nucleotides matching TRBD1. The CDR3 is made up of 14 amino acids. Germline V lookup: CDR1 LNHDA, CDR2 SQIVND (reference sequence). Trimming at V came to 3 bases and at J to 6 bases, leaving 3 bases not matched to a gene. The CDR3 loop reads CASSIGTGRQPQHF. DNA of the CDR3: TGTGCCAGTAGTATCGGGACAGGGCGTCAGCCCCAGCATTTT. The full variable domain, in which reference TRBV19 and TRBJ1-5 provide the parts outside the CDR3, is DGGITQSPKYLFRKEGQNVTLSCEQNLNHDAMYWYRQDPGQGLRLIYYSQIVNDFQKGDIAEGYSVSREKKESFPLTVTSAQKNPTAFYLCASSIGTGRQPQHFGDGTRLSIL.

This chain uses TRBV3-1 (or the pseudogene TRBV3-2) with TRBJ2-1, with 7 bases that match TRBD1. Trimming took 1 base from V and 5 from J; bases not matched to a gene: 11. The CDR3 loop spans 17 amino acids. Germline loops: CDR1 LGHDT, CDR2 YNNKEL (reference sequence). The CDR3 DNA follows: TGTGCCAGCAGCCAAGCTCCTACAGGGGAAGGGGACAATGAGCAGTTCTTC. Residues: CASSQAPTGEGDNEQFF.

This clone has a single count. The gene calls are TRBV28 and TRBJ1-1; D gene ambiguous. CDR1 and CDR2 from the germline V gene are MDHEN and SYDVKM. The CDR3 is 14 amino acids. V was cut by 6 bases and J by 1 base, with 12 bases left in between. CDR3 sequence (DNA): TGTGCCAGCAGGGAAGCCGGAGGGAACACTGAAGCTTTCTTT. Amino acids: CASREAGGNTEAFF.